Listed below are T cell receptor beta chains from one sample, sequenced in a study of CD8+CD57+ T cells in acquired aplastic anemia. TCRdb re-analysed the reads in MiXCR, keeping a single row per CDR3 protein. The sample lists just over 200,000 distinct CDR3 sequences, 65% seen once, with around 60% in the top ten. The sequenced sample was sorted CD4+, CD8+, or CD8+CD57+ T cells (not recorded which) from PBMCs. The receptors shown here come from a human donor with aplastic anemia. Each CDR3 is given without its conserved first and last residue.

v_call: TRBV7-6
cdr3_aa: ASSVDRGWVPV

v_call: TRBV27
cdr3_aa: ASRLTGVNTEAF

v_call: TRBV20-1
cdr3_aa: SALTGVGYEQY

v_call: TRBV5-1
cdr3_aa: ASSLDGPGLHEKLF

v_call: TRBV10-3
cdr3_aa: AISDRVLYGYT

v_call: TRBV12-3/TRBV12-4
cdr3_aa: ASSWGQGVHEQY

v_call: TRBV2
cdr3_aa: ASGVGLQADTQY

v_call: TRBV5-1
cdr3_aa: ASSPSVTNTEAF

v_call: TRBV20-1
cdr3_aa: SARDGGFQAQY

v_call: TRBV10-3
cdr3_aa: ASTGFSGNTIY

v_call: TRBV10-3
cdr3_aa: AIRTTSGGYNEQF

v_call: TRBV15
cdr3_aa: ATSREATSSYEQY

v_call: TRBV29-1
cdr3_aa: SVEVAGEGDEQY

v_call: TRBV2
cdr3_aa: ASRRRGLNTEAF

v_call: TRBV10-3
cdr3_aa: AISGGEWEHGYT

v_call: TRBV19
cdr3_aa: ASSASGTGGTEAF

v_call: TRBV7-6
cdr3_aa: ASSFLGATDTQY

v_call: TRBV9
cdr3_aa: ASSWDWGGGYEQY

v_call: TRBV11-2
cdr3_aa: ASSPQDIQY

v_call: TRBV24-1
cdr3_aa: ATSRTGGYNEQF

v_call: TRBV7-3
cdr3_aa: ASSLTAGGIYGYT

v_call: TRBV9
cdr3_aa: ASSVALAGRADTQY

v_call: TRBV9
cdr3_aa: ASSVGSSTGILYGYT

v_call: TRBV29-1
cdr3_aa: SVDRGQGIKGEAF

v_call: TRBV7-2
cdr3_aa: ASSLYGTGAYEQY

v_call: TRBV20-1
cdr3_aa: SALTRVYEQY

v_call: TRBV19
cdr3_aa: ASRHRDSPLH

v_call: TRBV2
cdr3_aa: ASREHRGTSPLH

v_call: TRBV6-4
cdr3_aa: ASSERGDTGELF

v_call: TRBV20-1
cdr3_aa: SAIYGGEPYEQY

v_call: TRBV15
cdr3_aa: ATSRVSGGTGELF

v_call: TRBV5-1
cdr3_aa: ASSRPGQDNYGYT

v_call: TRBV7-9
cdr3_aa: ASSFALGALSGGSPLH

v_call: TRBV15
cdr3_aa: ATSARGFSYEQY

v_call: TRBV7-9
cdr3_aa: ASSLEGTPSGYGYT

v_call: TRBV27
cdr3_aa: ASSPLTGRETQY

v_call: TRBV12-3/TRBV12-4
cdr3_aa: ASRGLLAGGHTDTQY

v_call: TRBV9
cdr3_aa: ASSVSGTGGVEQY

v_call: TRBV7-9
cdr3_aa: ASSSRGGTSGANVLT

v_call: TRBV5-8
cdr3_aa: ASSPGPGSYNEQF

v_call: TRBV29-1
cdr3_aa: SVTSGNTDTQY

v_call: TRBV10-3
cdr3_aa: AIRDRDRGPHEQY

v_call: TRBV19
cdr3_aa: ASNDRQYNEQF

v_call: TRBV9
cdr3_aa: ASSGGGADTQY

v_call: TRBV25-1
cdr3_aa: ASSAPGTLHRSFT

v_call: TRBV10-1
cdr3_aa: ATEGGLETQY

v_call: TRBV15
cdr3_aa: ATSSHLGLAGGQDEQY

v_call: TRBV29-1
cdr3_aa: SVPGRGPYEQY

v_call: TRBV10-3
cdr3_aa: AIQGNYEQY

v_call: TRBV28
cdr3_aa: ASSLTARNEKLF

v_call: TRBV15
cdr3_aa: ATSREGGTEAF

v_call: TRBV2
cdr3_aa: ASSEVSGRYGYT

v_call: TRBV19
cdr3_aa: ASGVGTKNIQY

v_call: TRBV12-3/TRBV12-4
cdr3_aa: ASREQGPSYEQY

v_call: TRBV5-1
cdr3_aa: ASSLVNRDSEKLF

v_call: TRBV19
cdr3_aa: ASRRQGEDNSPLH

v_call: TRBV6-5
cdr3_aa: ASSYSTGRGEAF

v_call: TRBV7-9
cdr3_aa: ASSQVTGSPYEQY

v_call: TRBV7-8
cdr3_aa: ASSVLAGGHNGQF